Presented here are 9 T cell receptor beta chains from one specimen sequenced in a study of CD8 T cells in Susac syndrome. RNA, at roughly 0.5 to 1 ug, was reverse transcribed with random hexamers. TCRdb fed the immunoSEQ multiplex PCR reads into MiXCR, producing one record per CDR3 protein. The sample holds about 240,000 distinct CDR3 sequences; roughly 95% are singletons and the top ten take 0.095% to 0.12%. Specimen: CD4+ T cells from PBMCs. These receptors all come from a human donor with Susac syndrome.

This clonotype was found once. The V and J genes are TRBV5-1 and TRBJ2-1; 10 bases line up with TRBD2. Trimming took 4 bases from V and 4 from J; bases not matched to a gene: 8. Germline CDR1 and CDR2: SGHRS and YFSETQ. The CDR3 contains 16 residues. In nucleotides, the CDR3 is TGCGCCAGCAGCCCGGGCTGGACTAGCGGTTACAATGAGCAGTTCTTC. Its protein product is CASSPGWTSGYNEQFF. The whole variable domain, filled in from reference TRBV5-1 and TRBJ2-1, reads KAGVTQTPRYLIKTRGQQVTLSCSPISGHRSVSWYQQTPGQGLQFLFEYFSETQRNKGNFPGRFSGRQFSNSRSEMNVSTLELGDSALYLCASSPGWTSGYNEQFFGPGTRLTVL.

The chain has TRBV14 and TRBJ2-3; no clear D. CDR1 and CDR2 from the germline V gene are SGHDN and FVKESK. CDR3 length: 14 residues. V was pared by 10 bases and J by 2 bases, with 16 bases between. The chain's CDR3 is CATKLSSNTDTQYF. As DNA, the CDR3 is TGTGCCACCAAATTATCCTCAAACACAGATACGCAGTATTTT.

V usage is TRBV29-1 and J usage is TRBJ1-1; D perhaps matches TRBD1 (6 bases). V dropped 4 bases and J dropped 1 base, with 10 bases sitting between them. Per the germline V gene, CDR1 is SQVTM and CDR2 is ANQGSEA. This CDR3 region has 13 residues. The CDR3 coding sequence is TGCAGCGTTGCTAGACAGGAGAACACTGAAGCTTTCTTT. Translated, it gives CSVARQENTEAFF.

The genes are TRBV20-1 and TRBJ2-3; no definite D call. The CDR3 is 12 amino acids. The V and J ends lost 6 bases and 6 bases respectively, with 13 bases between them. Germline assignment: CDR1 DFQATT and CDR2 SNEGSKA (reference sequence). CDR3 region: CSAYSVGDTQYF. The CDR3 DNA sequence: TGCAGTGCCTATTCCGTAGGGGATACGCAGTATTTT.

This chain uses TRBV11-2 with TRBJ2-3, with 11 bases that match TRBD2. CDR1 SGHAT and CDR2 FQNNGV come from the germline V gene. Unmatched junction bases numbered 2, after V lost 5 bases and J lost 1 base. This CDR3 is built from 15 residues. This chain's CDR3 is CASSRGLAGTDTQYF. The CDR3 nucleotides read TGTGCCAGCAGCCGGGGACTAGCGGGCACAGATACGCAGTATTTT.

V is TRBV10-3 and J is TRBJ1-1; no firm D call. Germline V gene sequence: CDR1 ENHRY, CDR2 SYGVKD. Trimming shortened V by 9 bases and J by 0 bases, and 11 bases separated the two germline ends. The CDR3 covers 13 residues. The CDR3, as DNA: TGTGCCATTGGTGGGCTGATGAACACTGAAGCTTTCTTT. Residues: CAIGGLMNTEAFF.

The J gene is TRBJ2-3, the V gene TRBV7-3, with 8 bases that match TRBD2. CDR3 length: 16 amino acids. Germline CDR1 SGHTA, CDR2 FQGTGA. Trimming removed 5 bases from V and 5 bases from J; junction bases left unmatched: 12. The CDR3 DNA follows: TGTGCCAGCAGCCCCCGCGGGGGGCCAGTGGTAGATACGCAGTATTTT. Protein product: CASSPRGGPVVDTQYF.

The chain is built from TRBV20-1 and TRBJ2-3, with TRBD2 identical over 8 bases. V lost 6 bases and J lost 2; bases outside the gene matches: 7. This CDR3 spans 14 amino acids. Germline-derived CDR1 and CDR2 are DFQATT and SNEGSKA (reference sequence). CDR3 protein: CSAPIAGTTDTQYF. CDR3 nucleotides: TGCAGTGCGCCCATAGCGGGAACCACAGATACGCAGTATTTT.

A word on this clonotype: A junction boundary mismatches the germline segment, possibly from a read error. The chain combines TRBV6-1 with TRBJ2-1; possibly TRBD2 for D (7 bases). The CDR3 covers 16 residues. Germline-derived CDR1 and CDR2 are MNHNS and SASEGT. CDR3 nucleotide sequence: TGTGCCAGCAGTCGAACGGGGGGCAACCTCCACAATGAGCAGCTCTTC. This gives the protein CASSRTGGNLHNEQLF.